These T cell receptor beta chains were read from a single sample in a study of OX40 agonist ivuxolimab in advanced cancers. Generated by immunoSEQ multiplex PCR, the TCRdb table keeps only in-frame clones and is missing some. The data show some 94,000 clones, under 95% seen once. Material: CD4+ or CD8+ T cells sorted from blood, obtained in a trial of the OX40 agonist ivuxolimab. The source is an adult with an advanced solid tumor such as melanoma, head and neck, liver or kidney cancer. The CDR3 runs from the conserved cysteine through the conserved F or W. The D gene is left open where the match is weak. Not every row has a clone size; where given, it reads once, few, many or a size class.

>.|TRBV4-3|.|TRBJ2-1
TGCGCCAGCAGCCCAACAGGAGTCAATGAGCAGTTCTTC
CASSPTGVNEQFF
>.|TRBV13|.|TRBJ2-2
TGTGCCAGCAGCCCCTTGGCTCCAGAGAACACCGGGGAGCTGTTTTTT
CASSPLAPENTGELFF
>.|TRBV5-5|.|TRBJ2-3
TGTGCCAGCAGCTTGGATGAAGGGTCGGATACGCAGTATTTT
CASSLDEGSDTQYF
>.|TRBV11-2|.|TRBJ2-5
TGTGCCAGCAGCTTACTATACAGTCAAGAGACCCAGTACTTC
CASSLLYSQETQYF
>.|TRBV7-9|.|TRBJ2-5
TGTGCCAGCAGCTCCACTACTCGAGAAGAGACCCAGTACTTC
CASSSTTREETQYF
>once|TRBV9|TRBD2|TRBJ2-5
TGTGCCAGCAGCGCCTCGGCCAGACAGCGGGGGGAGACCCAGTACTTC
CASSASARQRGETQYF
>.|TRBV9|.|TRBJ2-1
TGTGCCAGCAGCACAGAGGGAGTAACCTACAATGAGCAGTTCTTC
CASSTEGVTYNEQFF
>.|TRBV6-5|.|TRBJ1-3
TGTGCCACCAGCCTTGCGAACTCTGGAAACACCATATATTTT
CATSLANSGNTIYF
>.|TRBV7-6|TRBD2|TRBJ2-1
TGTGCCAGCACCCCTTTTGGTAGCGGGAGGGCCTACAATGAGCAGTTCTTC
CASTPFGSGRAYNEQFF
>.|TRBV6-5|.|TRBJ2-1
TGTGCCAGTCGAACAGGGAATGAGCAGTTCTTC
CASRTGNEQFF
>.|TRBV13|TRBD2|TRBJ2-1
TGTGCCAGCAGCCCAGGGACTAGCGGGGGTGTGAATGAGCAGTTCTTC
CASSPGTSGGVNEQFF
>.|TRBV19|TRBD1|TRBJ1-2
TGTGCCAGTAGGGACAGGGAGGACTATGGCTACACCTTC
CASRDREDYGYTF
>.|TRBV5-1|.|TRBJ2-7
TGCGCCAGCAGCTTAACAGGGTTCTACGAGCAGTACTTC
CASSLTGFYEQYF
>.|TRBV5-6|.|TRBJ1-1
TGTGCCAGCAGCTTTGGGGGCAACACTGAAGCTTTCTTT
CASSFGGNTEAFF
>.|TRBV4-1|.|TRBJ1-2
TGCGCCAGCAGCCAAGAATCGAGCGTTTCTAACTATGGCTACACCTTC
CASSQESSVSNYGYTF
>once|TRBV27|.|TRBJ2-1
TGTGCCAGCAGTTTCGGGGGCTACAATGAGCAGTTCTTC
CASSFGGYNEQFF
>.|TRBV9|.|TRBJ1-5
TGTGCCAGCAGCGTAGGAGGAGACAATCAGCCCCAGCATTTT
CASSVGGDNQPQHF
>.|TRBV12-5|.|TRBJ2-7
TGTGCTAGTGGTTTATCAATCGTGAGGAGGGGCTGGGACGAGCAGTACTTC
CASGLSIVRRGWDEQYF
>.|TRBV6-5|.|TRBJ2-7
TGTGCCAGCAGTTACTCGGCACCTGGGGGGGAGCAGTACTTC
CASSYSAPGGEQYF
>.|TRBV6-5|.|TRBJ2-1
TGTGCCAGCAGTTACTCTGGAGTCTACAATGAGCAGTTCTTC
CASSYSGVYNEQFF
>.|TRBV6-6|TRBD1|TRBJ1-2
TGTGCCAGCAGCCTTGGGACAGGGAGTGGCTACACCTTC
CASSLGTGSGYTF
>once|TRBV27|TRBD2|TRBJ2-3
TGTGCCAGCAATTTGGGGGGGAGGACAGATACGCAGTATTTT
CASNLGGRTDTQYF
>.|TRBV27|.|TRBJ2-3
TGTGCCAGCAGTTTATATCCGACTCTCCTACCCCCAGATACGCAGTATTTT
CASSLYPTLLPPDTQYF
>.|TRBV19|.|TRBJ2-2
TGTGCCAGTAGTATGCAGGGATCCGGGGAGCTGTTTTTT
CASSMQGSGELFF
>.|TRBV7-3|TRBD2|TRBJ2-3
TGTGCCAGCAGCCATTGGACTAGCGGAGATACTAGCACAGATACGCAGTATTTT
CASSHWTSGDTSTDTQYF
>.|TRBV15|.|TRBJ1-6
TGTGCCACCAGCAACAGGGCCCCTAATTCACCCCTCCACTTT
CATSNRAPNSPLHF
>.|TRBV4-1|TRBD1|TRBJ1-1
TGCGCCAGCAGCCAAGAGATTCCGGGACAGATGAACACTGAAGCTTTCTTT
CASSQEIPGQMNTEAFF
>.|TRBV4-1|TRBD1|TRBJ1-5
TGCGCCAGCAGCCAAGATCTGGACAGGGGGCAGCCCCAGCATTTT
CASSQDLDRGQPQHF
>.|TRBV27|.|TRBJ2-1
TGTGCCAGCAGTTTGTCGACAGCTCGCTACAATGAGCAGTTCTTC
CASSLSTARYNEQFF
>few|TRBV11-3|.|TRBJ2-1
TGTGCCAGCAGCGGCGGGCTAACCGGGACGGAGGATGAGCAGTTCTTC
CASSGGLTGTEDEQFF
>.|TRBV7-8|.|TRBJ2-3
TGTGCCAGCAGCTTAGGTTGGACTAGCACAGATACGCAGTATTTT
CASSLGWTSTDTQYF
>.|TRBV13|.|TRBJ2-3
TGTGCCAGCAGCCGCCAGGGCTCGGGGACAGATACGCAGTATTTT
CASSRQGSGTDTQYF
>few|TRBV5-4|.|TRBJ1-1
TGTGCCAGCAGCCCCCTCGGGTCAGGGAACACTGAAGCTTTCTTT
CASSPLGSGNTEAFF
>.|TRBV27|TRBD1|TRBJ1-5
TGTGCCAGCAGTTCCCGGGCAGGGGGGCTTTCGGAGCCCCAGCATTTT
CASSSRAGGLSEPQHF
>.|TRBV6-5|.|TRBJ1-5
TGTGCCAGCAGTTACTCGATTCCAGCTAATCAGCCCCAGCATTTT
CASSYSIPANQPQHF
>.|TRBV6-6|.|TRBJ2-2
TGTGCCAGCAGTTACGCCGGTGCCGGGGAGCTGTTTTTT
CASSYAGAGELFF
>few|TRBV19|.|TRBJ2-2
TGTGCCAGTAGTATCCGTGGGGTCGGGGAGCTGTTTTTT
CASSIRGVGELFF
>few|TRBV11-2|TRBD1|TRBJ2-7
TGTGCCAGCAGCTTGACAGGGAGAGGCTACGAGCAGTACTTC
CASSLTGRGYEQYF
>few|TRBV5-4|TRBD1|TRBJ1-1
TGTGCCAGCAGCAGGACAGGAACTGAAGCTTTCTTT
CASSRTGTEAFF
>.|TRBV7-2|TRBD2|TRBJ2-5
TGTGCCAGCAGCTTAGCGGGTAGCGGGAGGCGTGGCGGAGAGACCCAGTACTTC
CASSLAGSGRRGGETQYF
>.|TRBV11-2|.|TRBJ2-3
TGTGCCAGCAGCTTAGGACAGCTCACCACAGATACGCAGTATTTT
CASSLGQLTTDTQYF